The 32 T cell receptor beta chains reported below all come from one sample, sequenced in a study of memory CD4+ T cells and cytomegalovirus serostatus (dated 2019 in TCRdb). Receptors were amplified or captured by the immunoSEQ multiplex PCR assay. Not all clones reach the TCRdb copy of this immuneACCESS table, which keeps in-frame sequences only. Checked studies attribute under half of the gap to unresolved V genes and leave the rest unexplained. A total of roughly 45,000 clones appear in this sample, 60% to 85% of them only once. The leading ten clones occupy around 0.5% of the sample. A FACSAria II was used to sort memory CD4+ T cells, defined as single viable CD3+CD4+CD8-CD45RO+ cells. Sequencing was performed on memory CD4+ T cells from blood. These receptors originate from an adult in good health and CMV-seronegative.

This CDR3 is CGSRGQGETGELFF. The CDR3 nucleotides read TGTGGGAGCCGGGGACAGGGGGAAACCGGGGAGCTGTTTTTT. This chain joins TRBV6-6 and TRBJ2-2, with TRBD1 matching over 11 bases. Germline V gene data show CDR1 as MNHNY and CDR2 as SVGAGI (reference sequence). This CDR3 is built from 14 residues.

The chain couples TRBV14 to TRBJ1-1, with no clear D. CDR1 and CDR2 (germline): SGHDN, FVKESK. This CDR3 region has 15 residues. The V end lost 3 bases, the J end lost 1 base, and 12 bases lay between the germline ends. The CDR3 loop is CASSQATSPNTEAFF. As DNA, the CDR3 is TGTGCCAGCAGCCAGGCTACAAGTCCGAACACTGAAGCTTTCTTT. The full variable domain, with the rest looked up from reference TRBV14 and TRBJ1-1, is EAGVTQFPSHSVIEKGQTVTLRCDPISGHDNLYWYRRVMGKEIKFLLHFVKESKQDESGMPNNRFLAERTGGTYSTLKVQPAELEDSGVYFCASSQATSPNTEAFFGQGTRLTVV.

This clone was found a few times. This chain joins TRBV4-1 and TRBJ1-1, with no clear D. Trimming removed 1 base at V and 10 bases at J, with 16 bases between. Germline values: CDR1 MGHRA, CDR2 YSYEKL. The CDR3 length is 14 residues. Here the CDR3 DNA reads TGCGCCAGCAGCCAAGTCGGCCAGGTCGGAGGAGCTTTCTTT. Its translation is CASSQVGQVGGAFF.

This CDR3 is CASSPGQGWNNEQFF. The CDR3 nucleotides are TGTGCCAGCAGCCCTGGACAGGGGTGGAACAATGAGCAGTTCTTC. This chain links TRBV7-9 with TRBJ2-1; 9 bases match TRBD1. Germline CDR1 reads SEHNR; CDR2 reads FQNEAQ (reference sequence). The junction had 7 bases not matched to a gene; V was cut back by 5 bases and J by 5 bases. The CDR3 loop spans 15 amino acids. The whole variable domain, filled in from reference TRBV7-9 and TRBJ2-1, reads DTGVSQNPRHKITKRGQNVTFRCDPISEHNRLYWYRQTLGQGPEFLTYFQNEAQLEKSRLLSDRFSAERPKGSFSTLEIQRTEQGDSAMYLCASSPGQGWNNEQFFGPGTRLTVL.

This chain links TRBV7-2 with TRBJ1-1; perhaps TRBD1 as D (5 bases). The CDR3 has 15 amino acids. The V end was cut by 5 bases, the J end by 5 bases, with 18 bases between. The germline V gene has CDR1 SGHTA and CDR2 FQGNSA. The CDR3 coding sequence is TGTGCCAGCAGCCGGCGGGGGGGGGATGTTACTGAAGCTTTCTTT. Protein product: CASSRRGGDVTEAFF.

The chain carries TRBV6-1 and TRBJ1-2; D remains unclear. The germline V and J ends were trimmed by 6 bases and 9 bases, with 20 bases remaining between them. The CDR3 covers 14 residues. Germline CDR1 MNHNS, CDR2 SASEGT. CDR3 sequence reads: CASSPARERGSYTF. The DNA of the CDR3 is TGTGCCAGCAGCCCCGCCCGGGAAAGAGGAAGCTACACCTTC.

The chain carries TRBV6-5 and TRBJ1-2, with a tentative D call TRBD1 (6 bases). The CDR3 length is 15 residues. The V end was cut by 4 bases, the J end by 6 bases, with 18 bases between. Germline values: CDR1 MNHEY, CDR2 SVGAGI. The CDR3 sequence: CASSLTGYSVDGYTF. CDR3 nucleotide sequence: TGTGCCAGCAGTTTAACAGGGTATAGTGTTGATGGCTACACCTTC.

The rearrangement joins TRBV2 to TRBJ2-3; 7 bases are shared with TRBD2. V dropped 2 bases and J dropped 5; count of bases not matched to a gene: 4. The germline gives CDR1 SNHLY, CDR2 FYNNEI. The length of the CDR3 is 14 residues. CDR3 sequence reads: CASSERTSRDTQYF. CDR3 nucleotides: TGTGCCAGCAGTGAAAGGACTAGTCGAGATACGCAGTATTTT.

This clone occurred once. This sequence joins TRBV18 and TRBJ2-4; TRBD1 agrees at 8 bases. Trimming at V came to 4 bases and at J to 6 bases, leaving 8 bases not matched to a gene. Germline CDR1 is KGHSH and CDR2 is LQKENI. The CDR3 consists of 15 residues. CDR3 region: CASSLSGTGGNIQYF. The CDR3 DNA is TGTGCCAGCTCACTCTCCGGGACAGGAGGAAACATTCAGTACTTC.

The chain is built from TRBV5-4 and TRBJ1-3, with D hard to call. V was cut by 1 base and J by 5 bases, with 16 bases left in between. There are 16 residues in the CDR3. Looked up from germline, CDR1 is SGHNT and CDR2 is YYREEE (reference sequence). CDR3 loop: CASSLPRSGGRNTIYF. In DNA form, the CDR3 reads TGTGCCAGCAGCTTGCCCCGGAGTGGCGGCAGAAACACCATATATTTT.

The J gene is TRBJ1-6, the V gene TRBV4-1; TRBD1 might be the D (6 bases). The CDR3 totals 18 residues. V shed 2 bases and J shed 10 bases, with 24 bases lying between them. Germline lookup yields CDR1 MGHRA and CDR2 YSYEKL. For the CDR3, the DNA is TGCGCCAGCAGCCAACGCGTCGGGGAGGGGGTTGGAGGGTCACCCCTCCACTTT. Its translation is CASSQRVGEGVGGSPLHF.

This clone was seen more than once but under ten times. This chain joins TRBV27 and TRBJ2-7; D gene uncertain. Germline loops: CDR1 MNHEY, CDR2 SMNVEV (reference sequence). Trimming removed 1 base at V and 1 base at J, with 5 bases between. The CDR3 length is 13 residues. The DNA of the CDR3 is TGTGCCAGCAGTTTATATCTGTCCTACGAGCAGTACTTC. This sequence encodes CASSLYLSYEQYF.

This rearrangement joins TRBV7-2 to TRBJ2-3, with D possibly being TRBD2 (5 bases). Germline CDR1 reads SGHTA; CDR2 reads FQGNSA. V was cut by 6 bases and J by 2 bases, with 15 bases left in between. The length of the CDR3 is 15 residues. CDR3 sequence (DNA): TGTGCCAGCAGTCCTGGAGGCGGTACCACAGATACGCAGTATTTT. Its protein is CASSPGGGTTDTQYF. Filled out from reference TRBV7-2 and TRBJ2-3, the complete variable domain reads GAGVSQSPSNKVTEKGKDVELRCDPISGHTALYWYRQSLGQGLEFLIYFQGNSAPDKSGLPSDRFSAERTGGSVSTLTIQRTQQEDSAVYLCASSPGGGTTDTQYFGPGTRLTVL.

This chain links TRBV7-9 with TRBJ2-2, with TRBD1 matching 10 bases. Germline CDR1 SEHNR, CDR2 FQNEAQ (reference sequence). V was pared by 2 bases and J by 6 bases, with 3 bases of the junction left unmatched. The CDR3 runs to 15 residues. The CDR3 DNA follows: TGTGCCAGCAGCTTAAAGGGACAGGGGTCCGGGGAGCTGTTTTTT. This gives the protein CASSLKGQGSGELFF.

This clone showed up just once. The chain combines TRBV19 with TRBJ2-6, with 8 nucleotides matching TRBD1. V was clipped by 5 bases and J by 4 bases; unmatched bases: 7. CDR1 and CDR2 (germline): LNHDA, SQIVND (reference sequence). The CDR3 loop spans 16 amino acids. As DNA, the CDR3 is TGTGCCAGTAGTGCGGACAGGGTCTCAGGGGCCAACGTCCTGACTTTC. Its protein is CASSADRVSGANVLTF.

The V call is TRBV7-9, the J call TRBJ1-5; D may be TRBD1 (6 bases). Trimming cost V 5 bases and J 2 bases, with 16 bases left between them. CDR3 length: 16 amino acids. Germline values: CDR1 SEHNR, CDR2 FQNEAQ (reference sequence). The CDR3 here is CASSGSQGKGNQPQHF. CDR3 coding DNA: TGTGCCAGCAGCGGATCTCAGGGGAAGGGCAATCAGCCCCAGCATTTT.

This clone was recorded only once. V and J are TRBV2 and TRBJ1-1; 7 positions agree with TRBD1. The germline gives CDR1 SNHLY, CDR2 FYNNEI. V trimming: 6 bases; J trimming: 5 bases; junction bases outside the gene matches: 9. The CDR3 sequence is 14 residues long. CDR3: CASRPRQGRTEAFF. In DNA form, the CDR3 reads TGTGCCAGCAGACCAAGACAGGGTCGAACTGAAGCTTTCTTT.

This chain joins TRBV6-5 and TRBJ1-6, with D perhaps TRBD1 (5 bases). The germline V and J ends were trimmed by 7 bases and 9 bases, with 13 bases remaining between them. CDR1 is MNHEY and CDR2 is SVGAGI in the germline V gene. This CDR3 spans 13 amino acids. This CDR3 is CASKGGVSSPLHF. The DNA for the CDR3 is TGTGCCAGCAAAGGAGGGGTTAGTTCACCCCTCCACTTT.

CDR3 amino acids: CSAQGNEQFF. The CDR3, as DNA: TGCAGTGCTCAGGGCAATGAGCAGTTCTTC. The J gene is TRBJ2-1, the V gene TRBV20-1; a possible D gene is TRBD1 (5 bases). Germline-derived CDR1 and CDR2 are DFQATT and SNEGSKA (reference sequence). The CDR3 has 10 amino acids. V gave up 5 bases and J gave up 6 bases, with 5 bases separating them.

The chain couples TRBV14 to TRBJ2-7; 7 nucleotides agree with TRBD1. Trimming at V came to 3 bases and at J to 1 base, leaving 9 bases not matched to a gene. Germline V gives CDR1 SGHDN, CDR2 FVKESK. The CDR3 spans 16 residues. CDR3 DNA: TGTGCCAGCAGCCATCCTACAGGGGTCGGTTCCTACGAGCAGTACTTC. Residues: CASSHPTGVGSYEQYF.

CDR3 sequence: CASSESAGYHEETQYF. The CDR3, as DNA: TGTGCCAGCAGTGAATCTGCAGGATACCATGAAGAGACCCAGTACTTC. The rearrangement joins TRBV25-1 to TRBJ2-5; the D is unclear. The V end lost 1 base, the J end lost 3 bases, and 15 bases lay between the germline ends. The CDR3 is 16 residues long. The germline V gene has CDR1 MGHDK and CDR2 SYGVNS.

This clone was recorded a few times. The V call is TRBV6-1, the J call TRBJ2-7, with 7 bases matching TRBD1. CDR3 length: 15 amino acids. V trimming: 6 bases; J trimming: 6 bases; junction bases outside the gene matches: 14. In germline, CDR1 is MNHNS, CDR2 SASEGT. DNA of the CDR3: TGTGCCAGCAGGCCGGGACAGTTGGGTTATAGCGAGCAGTACTTC. As protein: CASRPGQLGYSEQYF.

This chain joins TRBV7-2 and TRBJ2-1, with TRBD2 matching over 8 bases. Per the germline V gene, CDR1 is SGHTA and CDR2 is FQGNSA. V shed 6 bases and J 3 bases; nucleotides not matched to a gene: 7. The CDR3 contains 15 residues. The CDR3 loop is CASRRRGGGYNEQFF. CDR3 sequence (DNA): TGTGCCAGCAGACGCCGGGGGGGCGGCTACAATGAGCAGTTCTTC.

V gene TRBV29-1 combines with J gene TRBJ2-3, with D possibly TRBD2 on 6 matching bases. This CDR3 region has 14 residues. Germline values: CDR1 SQVTM, CDR2 ANQGSEA. V was trimmed by 4 bases and J by 1 base, leaving 12 bases between them. This CDR3 is CSVGGGLGTDTQYF. The CDR3 nucleotides read TGCAGCGTTGGTGGAGGGTTAGGCACAGATACGCAGTATTTT.

This chain uses TRBV6-6 with TRBJ1-1; D is possibly TRBD1 (5 bases). V lost 7 bases and J lost 1, with 13 bases in between. In germline, CDR1 is MNHNY, CDR2 SVGAGI (reference sequence). The CDR3 extends over 14 amino acids. CDR3 in DNA: TGTGCCAGCACTCAGACTGGGACGAACACTGAAGCTTTCTTT. This codes for CASTQTGTNTEAFF.

This sequence joins TRBV5-5 and TRBJ1-5; D uncertain. Looked up from germline, CDR1 is SGHKS and CDR2 is YYEKEE (reference sequence). The CDR3 runs to 12 residues. V lost 5 bases and J lost 8, with 11 bases in between. The CDR3 protein is CASRFLGEPQHF. The CDR3, as DNA: TGTGCCAGCAGGTTTCTTGGAGAGCCCCAGCATTTT. Combining the CDR3 with reference TRBV5-5 and TRBJ1-5 gives the whole variable domain DAGVTQSPTHLIKTRGQQVTLRCSPISGHKSVSWYQQVLGQGPQFIFQYYEKEERGRGNFPDRFSARQFPNYSSELNVNALLLGDSALYLCASRFLGEPQHFGDGTRLSIL.

The chain combines TRBV7-2 with TRBJ2-1; D may be TRBD2 (5 bases). CDR1 and CDR2 (germline): SGHTA, FQGNSA. The CDR3 is 15 residues long. With 5 bases removed from V and 2 bases from J, the gap between germline ends came to 13 bases. The CDR3 is CASSPSTEAYNEQFF. The CDR3 DNA sequence: TGTGCCAGCAGCCCCTCCACGGAGGCCTACAATGAGCAGTTCTTC.

A few counts support this clone. The chain joins TRBV10-3 to TRBJ1-2; the D gene is possibly TRBD1 (6 bases). Looked up from germline, CDR1 is ENHRY and CDR2 is SYGVKD. CDR3 length: 14 amino acids. V was trimmed by 1 base and J by 3 bases, leaving 9 bases between them. CDR3 sequence: CAISEYRDDYGYTF. DNA of the CDR3: TGTGCCATCAGTGAGTACAGGGATGACTATGGCTACACCTTC.

This clone appeared a single time. This sequence joins TRBV7-8 and TRBJ1-2; D is unclear. The CDR3 consists of 15 residues. V was clipped by 5 bases and J by 2 bases, with 15 bases between them. Germline values: CDR1 SGHVS, CDR2 FQNEAQ. CDR3: CASSQHAGLNYGYTF. The CDR3 DNA follows: TGTGCCAGCAGCCAACACGCCGGGCTGAACTATGGCTACACCTTC.

This rearrangement joins TRBV2 to TRBJ2-7, with D unresolved. V was clipped by 7 bases and J by 4 bases, with 11 bases between them. Germline V CDR1 and CDR2: SNHLY, FYNNEI. This CDR3 is 12 amino acids long. CDR3 in DNA: TGTGCCAGCACTCCGACACGTTACGAGCAGTACTTC. It yields the protein CASTPTRYEQYF.

V usage is TRBV7-9 and J usage is TRBJ1-2; D not resolved. Trimming shortened V by 0 bases and J by 1 base, and 9 bases separated the two germline ends. Germline CDR1 and CDR2: SEHNR and FQNEAQ (reference sequence). The CDR3 extends over 15 amino acids. CDR3 nucleotide sequence: TGTGCCAGCAGCTTAGCCGGACGGATTAACTATGGCTACACCTTC. It codes for CASSLAGRINYGYTF.

The rearrangement joins TRBV2 to TRBJ2-3, with unresolved D. The CDR3 sequence is 12 residues long. The V gene's germline CDR1 is SNHLY and CDR2 FYNNEI. Trimming removed 3 bases at V and 4 bases at J, with 5 bases between. CDR3: CASSDQSDTQYF. The CDR3 nucleotides are TGTGCCAGCAGTGACCAGTCAGATACGCAGTATTTT.